These 9 T cell receptor beta chains share one sample of origin, sequenced in a study of CD8+ T cells in alopecia areata. Following RNA extraction, reverse transcription yielded cDNA that acted as the sequencing template. TCRdb keeps only in-frame clones here, not all; method: immunoSEQ multiplex PCR. The repertoire holds 190,000 or so clones, roughly 53% seen once, with 10% to 15% in the top ten. Indicated treatment: oral pan-JAK inhibitor, 5-10 mg twice daily. Sequenced material: CD8+ T cells sorted from blood, taken at week 24, from a patient treated with tofacitinib. The receptors were gathered from a human donor with alopecia areata.

CDR3 sequence reads: CSASDNLQFF. The DNA of the CDR3 is TGCAGTGCTAGCGACAACCTCCAATTCTTC. V usage is TRBV20-1 and J usage is TRBJ2-1, with D unclear. The CDR3 has 10 amino acids. Germline V gene lookup returns CDR1 DFQATT and CDR2 SNEGSKA (reference sequence). The germline V and J ends were trimmed by 3 bases and 16 bases, with 13 bases remaining between them.

The CDR3 is CSVGHVVGYTDTQYF. The CDR3 region has the DNA TGCAGCGTTGGTCATGTAGTAGGGTACACAGATACGCAGTATTTT. This chain joins TRBV29-1 and TRBJ2-3; D gene unclear. Germline loops: CDR1 SQVTM, CDR2 ANQGSEA. The CDR3 sequence is 15 residues long. V was cut by 4 bases and J by 2 bases, with 16 bases left in between.

The chain carries TRBV11-3 and TRBJ2-3; 7 bases line up with TRBD2. Germline V lookup: CDR1 SGHNT, CDR2 YENEEA. This CDR3 comprises 15 residues. The J segment lost 3 bases and the V segment lost 5 bases, leaving 8 bases of the junction unmatched. The CDR3 DNA sequence: TGTGCCAGCAGCCCACTGACGGGGGGTACAGATACGCAGTATTTT. Translated: CASSPLTGGTDTQYF.

V is TRBV29-1 and J is TRBJ2-1, with TRBD1 matching over 8 bases. V trimming: 3 bases; J trimming: 0 bases; junction bases outside the gene matches: 7. Germline V gene data show CDR1 as SQVTM and CDR2 as ANQGSEA. The CDR3 contains 16 residues. The CDR3 bases are TGCAGCGTTGAGGGCTCCAGGGGGCTCTCCTACAATGAGCAGTTCTTC. Residues: CSVEGSRGLSYNEQFF.

The chain recombines TRBV5-6 with TRBJ2-5; 7 bases fit TRBD1. This CDR3 has 16 amino acids. Per the germline V gene, CDR1 is SGHDT and CDR2 is YYEEEE. With V trimmed by 1 base and J by 4 bases, 10 bases remained unmatched. The CDR3 DNA sequence: TGTGCCAGCAGCTTGCAAGGGGGCTCTCTCCCAGAGACCCAGTACTTC. Amino acid sequence: CASSLQGGSLPETQYF. The full variable domain, completed using reference TRBV5-6 and TRBJ2-5, is DAGVTQSPTHLIKTRGQQVTLRCSPKSGHDTVSWYQQALGQGPQFIFQYYEEEERQRGNFPDRFSGHQFPNYSSELNVNALLLGDSALYLCASSLQGGSLPETQYFGPGTRLLVL.

This clone was found a few times. The rearrangement links TRBV5-6 to TRBJ2-3, with 11 bases that match TRBD2. The CDR3 length is 15 residues. Germline CDR1 is SGHDT and CDR2 is YYEEEE. The junction had 5 bases not matched to a gene; V was cut back by 7 bases and J by 1 base. The CDR3 DNA reads as TGTGCCAGCCAAGGTAGCGGGGGGGGCACAGATACGCAGTATTTT. Amino acids: CASQGSGGGTDTQYF.

The V and J genes are TRBV14 and TRBJ1-1; 7 bases are a match to TRBD1. Per the germline V gene, CDR1 is SGHDN and CDR2 is FVKESK. V lost 0 bases, J lost 5 bases, and 12 bases stayed unmatched. The CDR3 is made up of 17 amino acids. DNA of the CDR3: TGTGCCAGCAGCCAAGATCATCTCTACAGGGGTTGGACTGAAGCTTTCTTT. As protein: CASSQDHLYRGWTEAFF.

The chain recombines TRBV7-2 with TRBJ2-7; TRBD1 agrees at 7 bases. CDR3 size: 18 residues. The V gene end was trimmed by 5 bases and the J gene end by 3 bases; junction bases not matched to a gene: 19. Per germline, CDR1 SGHTA and CDR2 FQGNSA. This chain's CDR3 is CASSPTGARYRYDYEQYF. The CDR3 DNA is TGTGCCAGCAGCCCAACAGGGGCCAGATATAGATACGACTACGAGCAGTACTTC.

The CDR3 protein is CASSPEGREGGDTQYF. CDR3 nucleotides: TGTGCCAGCAGCCCCGAAGGAAGGGAGGGGGGAGATACGCAGTATTTT. The chain has TRBV9 and TRBJ2-3, with D tentatively TRBD2 (7 bases). The V gene's germline CDR1 is SGDLS and CDR2 YYNGEE. Trimming pared 4 bases from V and 5 bases from J, leaving 20 bases between. The CDR3 runs 16 residues.